A single sample gave rise to the 10 T cell receptor beta chains below, sequenced in a study of circulating CD8 cells and anti-PD-1 response in melanoma. Live CD3+CD8+TCRalphabeta+ cells were sorted into four subsets by PD-1 and/or TIGIT. Using around 16 ng of total RNA, TCR libraries were made with the QIAseq Immune Repertoire TCR panel. TCRdb redid the calling of the reads with MiXCR, one entry per CDR3 protein. The sample lists 2,400 or so distinct CDR3 sequences; less than 7% were seen once. The sequenced sample was CD8+ T cells from PBMCs, obtained at baseline or after one month of anti-PD-1 therapy (not recorded which). These receptors all come from a human donor with melanoma.

In this sample, this clonotype is large. The genes are TRBV19 and TRBJ1-3, with a possible D match to TRBD1 (6 bases). CDR1 is LNHDA and CDR2 is SQIVND in the germline V gene (reference sequence). V lost 8 bases and J 0 bases, leaving 11 bases between the germline ends. The CDR3 runs 14 residues. The CDR3 DNA is TGTGCCAGTTCTCAGGGGAGCTCTGGAAACACCATATATTTT. Protein: CASSQGSSGNTIYF. Variable domain in full (rest from reference TRBV19 and TRBJ1-3): DGGITQSPKYLFRKEGQNVTLSCEQNLNHDAMYWYRQDPGQGLRLIYYSQIVNDFQKGDIAEGYSVSREKKESFPLTVTSAQKNPTAFYLCASSQGSSGNTIYFGEGSWLTVV.

This clonotype is judged medium-sized (0.01 to 0.1%). V is TRBV2 and J is TRBJ2-7, with 7 bases aligning to TRBD1. The ends lost 2 bases at V and 3 bases at J; junction bases unmatched: 4. The germline gives CDR1 SNHLY, CDR2 FYNNEI. This CDR3 is 14 amino acids long. CDR3 residues: CASSERHRGYEQYF. As DNA, the CDR3 is TGTGCCAGCAGTGAACGGCACAGGGGCTACGAGCAGTACTTC.

This clonotype ranks as medium-sized (0.01 to 0.1%). The V gene is TRBV28, the J gene TRBJ2-4; a weak D match, TRBD1 (5 bases). V was trimmed by 2 bases and J by 2 bases, leaving 13 bases between them. This CDR3 has 16 residues. CDR1 and CDR2 from the germline V gene are MDHEN and SYDVKM. CDR3 region: CASSLDEDTSKNIQYF. DNA for the CDR3: TGTGCCAGCAGTTTAGATGAGGACACCTCCAAAAACATTCAGTACTTC. Full variable domain (rest looked up from reference TRBV28 and TRBJ2-4): DVKVTQSSRYLVKRTGEKVFLECVQDMDHENMFWYRQDPGLGLRLIYFSYDVKMKEKGDIPEGYSVSREKKERFSLILESASTNQTSMYLCASSLDEDTSKNIQYFGAGTRLSVL.

Comments on this clonotype: A much larger clone lies a single base off, so this may be a read error. The chain joins TRBV4-1 to TRBJ1-5; possible D gene TRBD1, 5 bases. Germline assignment: CDR1 MGHRA and CDR2 YSYEKL. The CDR3 totals 15 residues. The CDR3 nucleotides are TGCGCCAGCGGCCAAGGGGATTATAGCAATCAGCCCCAGCATTTT. Its protein product is CASGQGDYSNQPQHF.

By proportion, this clonotype is medium-sized (0.01 to 0.1%). V and J are TRBV27 and TRBJ2-7; TRBD2 agrees at 8 bases. Trimming took 8 bases from V and 5 from J; bases not matched to a gene: 11. From germline, CDR1 is MNHEY and CDR2 SMNVEV (reference sequence). The CDR3 loop spans 14 amino acids. This chain's CDR3 is CASAPGLVFDEQYF. The CDR3 DNA is TGTGCCAGCGCACCGGGACTAGTTTTTGACGAGCAGTACTTC.

This clonotype has only a few counts. The J gene is TRBJ1-2, the V gene TRBV6-4; 7 positions agree with TRBD1. Per the germline V gene, CDR1 is MRHNA and CDR2 is SNTAGT. CDR3 length: 13 amino acids. The V and J ends lost 5 bases and 6 bases, in that order; junction bases with no gene match: 6. Written as DNA, the CDR3 is TGTGCCAGCAGTTTGACAGGGAGTGATGGCTACACCTTC. This gives the protein CASSLTGSDGYTF.

This clonotype is classed as large. The rearrangement joins TRBV6-1 to TRBJ2-1; no reliable D call. The CDR3 has 11 residues. Trimming shortened V by 0 bases and J by 6 bases, and 0 bases separated the two germline ends. The V gene's germline CDR1 is MNHNS and CDR2 SASEGT. This CDR3 is CASSEANEQFF. CDR3 DNA sequence: TGTGCCAGCAGTGAAGCCAATGAGCAGTTCTTC.

This clonotype rates as large (0.1 to 1%). CDR3 DNA sequence: TGTGCCAGTAGTATCCCGGACTACAATGAGCAGTTCTTC. Translating gives CASSIPDYNEQFF. The V gene is TRBV19, the J gene TRBJ2-1; D is uncertain. The germline V and J ends were trimmed by 3 bases and 3 bases, with 6 bases remaining between them. The CDR3 length is 13 residues. Per germline, CDR1 LNHDA and CDR2 SQIVND (reference sequence). Supplemented by reference TRBV19 and TRBJ2-1, the full variable domain reads DGGITQSPKYLFRKEGQNVTLSCEQNLNHDAMYWYRQDPGQGLRLIYYSQIVNDFQKGDIAEGYSVSREKKESFPLTVTSAQKNPTAFYLCASSIPDYNEQFFGPGTRLTVL.

This clonotype was picked up a small number of times. The chain employs TRBV19 and TRBJ1-5; possible D gene TRBD1, 5 bases. The CDR3 loop spans 14 amino acids. V was pared by 7 bases and J by 0 bases, with 10 bases between. CDR1 and CDR2 from the germline V gene are LNHDA and SQIVND (reference sequence). The CDR3 DNA reads as TGTGCCAGTAACCCAGGGCCTAGCAATCAGCCCCAGCATTTT. Translated: CASNPGPSNQPQHF. Looking up the rest from reference TRBV19 and TRBJ1-5 gives the full variable domain: DGGITQSPKYLFRKEGQNVTLSCEQNLNHDAMYWYRQDPGQGLRLIYYSQIVNDFQKGDIAEGYSVSREKKESFPLTVTSAQKNPTAFYLCASNPGPSNQPQHFGDGTRLSIL.

V gene TRBV19 combines with J gene TRBJ2-2; 8 positions agree with TRBD1. V shed 6 bases and J 5 bases; nucleotides not matched to a gene: 23. Germline values: CDR1 LNHDA, CDR2 SQIVND (reference sequence). The CDR3 has 20 residues. CDR3 sequence: CASRIPDRDLAQLGTGELFF. As DNA, the CDR3 is TGTGCCAGTAGAATACCGGACAGGGACCTAGCCCAATTGGGAACCGGGGAGCTGTTTTTT.